The entry below describes one T cell receptor (beta chain). The antigen remains unidentified. This specimen belongs to a study of post-analysis software for immune sequencing data. General observations from the study: TRBV segments more frequent in patients than in controls numbered a few and included TRBV5-6, TRBV5-1 and TRBV20-1. Multiple sclerosis was associated with a significant reduction in normalized Chao1 diversity relative to controls.

V shed 5 bases and J shed 1 base, with 11 bases lying between them. The CDR3 has 15 amino acids. CDR1 and CDR2 from the germline V gene are MNHEY and SMNVEV (reference sequence). The authors incorporated unique molecular identifiers into the TCR beta cDNA libraries. TCRdb reanalysed the PCR reads using MiXCR and keeps one entry per CDR3 protein. Among roughly 580,000 distinct CDR3 sequences, roughly 45% were seen once, and the ten largest hold over 1.5%. This clonotype was obtained from a girl aged 10-17 years with multiple sclerosis. The specimen sequenced was blood. V usage is TRBV27 and J usage is TRBJ1-4; possible D gene TRBD1, 6 bases. CDR3 amino acids: CASSPRGKTNEKLFF. CDR3 coding DNA: TGTGCCAGCAGTCCTAGGGGGAAAACTAATGAAAAACTGTTTTTT.